Listed below are T cell receptor beta chains from one sample, sequenced in a study of cytomegalovirus exposure and HLA in healthy donors. Data came from immunoSEQ multiplex PCR; TCRdb stores just in-frame clones and leaves some out. Of 150,000 to 250,000 clones listed, roughly 88% were seen once; the top ten hold over 10%. Input material: PBMCs. The receptors shown here come from a woman aged 30 to 39 in good health and CMV-seropositive. CDR3s include the opening cysteine and the closing phenylalanine or tryptophan. The D gene is left open where the match is weak. Size is omitted from some rows. Given values are once, few, many or a class for expanded clones.

j_call clone_size cdr3_length v_call d_call cdr3_aa cdr3_nt
TRBJ2-3 . 15 TRBV5-1 . CASSLVGGGTDTQYF TGCGCCAGCAGCTTGGTGGGGGGTGGCACAGATACGCAGTATTTT
TRBJ2-1 . 17 TRBV9 TRBD1 CASSLGPWGQGYNEQFF TGTGCCAGCAGCCTAGGTCCTTGGGGACAGGGGTACAATGAGCAGTTCTTC
TRBJ2-3 . 16 TRBV2 TRBD2 CASSQNGLAGTDTQYF TGTGCCAGCAGCCAAAACGGGCTAGCGGGAACAGATACGCAGTATTTT
TRBJ2-3 . 14 TRBV5-1 TRBD1 CASSPGQATDTQYF TGCGCCAGCAGCCCCGGACAGGCAACAGATACGCAGTATTTT
TRBJ2-5 . 15 TRBV28 . CASSFGTFIQETQYF TGTGCCAGCAGTTTTGGGACTTTTATTCAAGAGACCCAGTACTTC
TRBJ1-2 . 15 TRBV6-6 . CASHISRDTTYGYTF TGTGCCAGCCATATAAGTCGGGACACCACCTATGGCTACACCTTC
TRBJ2-3 . 17 TRBV11-2 . CASSPVLARRVTDTQYF TGTGCCAGCAGTCCAGTCCTAGCGCGAAGGGTTACAGATACGCAGTATTTT
TRBJ1-1 . 14 TRBV6-1 TRBD1 CASSEADRGPKAFF TGTGCCAGCAGTGAGGCGGACAGGGGTCCTAAAGCTTTCTTT
TRBJ2-7 . 12 TRBV30 . CAWSEGLREQYF TGTGCCTGGAGTGAAGGACTCAGGGAGCAGTACTTC
TRBJ1-4 . 13 TRBV29-1 . CSASNREGEKLFF TGCAGCGCCTCAAACAGGGAAGGTGAAAAACTGTTTTTT
TRBJ2-1 . 15 TRBV6-5 TRBD1 CASSQGVGTYNEQFF TGTGCCAGTTCACAGGGGGTTGGGACCTACAATGAGCAGTTCTTC
TRBJ2-2 . 16 TRBV18 TRBD1 CASSHEGTGSTGELFF TGTGCCAGCTCACACGAGGGGACAGGGAGCACCGGGGAGCTGTTTTTT
TRBJ1-5 few 17 TRBV7-8 TRBD1 CASSPRTGGAFNQPQHF TGTGCCAGCAGCCCGCGGACAGGGGGCGCATTCAATCAGCCCCAGCATTTT
TRBJ1-2 . 15 TRBV7-3 TRBD1 CASRPGQGAGEGYTF TGTGCCAGCAGACCGGGACAGGGGGCCGGAGAAGGCTACACCTTC
TRBJ1-5 . 14 TRBV7-3 . CASSLSGGAQPQHF TGTGCCAGCAGCCTCAGTGGTGGGGCTCAGCCCCAGCATTTT
TRBJ2-3 . 14 TRBV2 TRBD2 CAIQTSGVPDTQYF TGTGCCATACAGACTAGCGGGGTACCAGATACGCAGTATTTT
TRBJ1-1 . 11 TRBV5-8 . CASSQVVQAFF TGTGCCAGCAGCCAAGTAGTCCAAGCTTTCTTT
TRBJ2-7 . 15 TRBV28 TRBD1 CASSLGQGALYEQYF TGTGCCAGCAGTTTAGGGCAGGGGGCATTATACGAGCAGTACTTC
TRBJ2-3 . 16 TRBV27 TRBD1 CASSLPGQGGTDTQYF TGTGCCAGCAGTTTACCCGGACAGGGTGGGACAGATACGCAGTATTTT
TRBJ1-3 once 14 TRBV2 . CASRTYSSGNTIYF TGTGCCAGCCGGACATACAGCTCTGGAAACACCATATATTTT
TRBJ2-1 . 16 TRBV5-6 TRBD2 CASSQVAGGRVDEQFF TGTGCCAGCAGCCAAGTAGCGGGAGGGCGGGTGGATGAGCAGTTCTTC
TRBJ1-5 few 13 TRBV6-6 . CASSYEGTLPQHF TGTGCCAGCAGTTACGAGGGGACTCTGCCCCAGCATTTT
TRBJ2-3 few 13 TRBV7-3 . CASSATSTDTQYF TGTGCCAGCAGCGCCACTAGCACAGATACGCAGTATTTT
TRBJ1-1 . 14 TRBV15 . CATSSGQLGTEAFF TGTGCCACCAGCAGCGGACAGCTCGGGACTGAAGCTTTCTTT
TRBJ2-3 . 14 TRBV2 TRBD1 CATSRTGSTDTQYF TGTGCCACTTCCCGGACAGGGAGCACAGATACGCAGTATTTT
TRBJ1-1 . 14 TRBV2 . CASSRTGPTLGAFF TGTGCCAGCAGTAGGACGGGTCCAACACTAGGAGCTTTCTTT
TRBJ2-5 . 13 TRBV29-1 TRBD1 CSVDRGLGETQYF TGCAGCGTCGACAGGGGACTTGGAGAGACCCAGTACTTC
TRBJ2-2 . 15 TRBV9 . CASSDGSWYTGELFF TGTGCCAGCAGCGATGGGAGTTGGTACACCGGGGAGCTGTTTTTT
TRBJ2-2 . 14 TRBV19 TRBD2 CASSMIPGLSWLFF TGTGCCAGTAGTATGATCCCGGGACTATCATGGCTGTTTTTT
TRBJ2-1 . 13 TRBV30 TRBD2 CAWISGSYNEQFF TGTGCCTGGATTAGCGGGAGCTACAATGAGCAGTTCTTC
TRBJ1-4 . 16 TRBV2 TRBD1 CASVPGQIRSNEKLFF TGTGCCAGTGTACCGGGACAGATAAGATCTAATGAAAAACTGTTTTTT
TRBJ2-5 . 15 TRBV6-5 TRBD1 CASSLDRGYRETQYF TGTGCCAGCAGCCTAGACAGGGGGTATCGGGAGACCCAGTACTTC
TRBJ2-1 . 15 TRBV6-5 TRBD1 CASSYGQALTGEQFF TGTGCCAGCAGTTACGGACAGGCCTTGACTGGTGAGCAGTTCTTC
TRBJ1-1 . 15 TRBV5-4 TRBD1 CASSFPGGPFTEAFF TGTGCCAGCAGCTTCCCAGGGGGGCCTTTCACTGAAGCTTTCTTT
TRBJ1-1 . 12 TRBV2 TRBD1 CASGQGELLAFF TGTGCCAGCGGACAGGGAGAACTTTTAGCTTTCTTT
TRBJ2-7 . 13 TRBV2 . CASRLDYSYEQYF TGTGCCAGCCGACTAGATTATTCCTACGAGCAGTACTTC
TRBJ1-2 . 16 TRBV5-6 . CASSLYSPATHYGYTF TGTGCCAGCAGCTTGTACAGTCCCGCAACCCACTATGGCTACACCTTC
TRBJ1-1 . 12 TRBV6-5 TRBD1 CASSYSTGEAFF TGTGCCAGCAGTTACTCGACAGGGGAAGCTTTCTTT
TRBJ1-1 . 11 TRBV5-8 . CASSPGTEAFF TGTGCCAGCAGCCCCGGCACTGAAGCTTTCTTT
TRBJ1-2 . 12 TRBV6-5 . CASSMLNYGYTF TGTGCCAGCAGTATGTTAAACTATGGCTACACCTTC
TRBJ1-2 . 14 TRBV6-5 . CASSYGAGLYGYTF TGTGCCAGCAGTTACGGCGCAGGACTGTATGGCTACACCTTC
TRBJ2-5 . 14 TRBV9 . CASSEFLAEETQYF TGTGCCAGCAGCGAGTTCTTAGCGGAAGAGACCCAGTACTTC
TRBJ2-1 . 15 TRBV9 . CASSPPGGGYNEQFF TGTGCCAGCAGCCCCCCCGGAGGTGGCTACAATGAGCAGTTCTTC
TRBJ1-1 . 14 TRBV25-1 . CASSARVADTEAFF TGTGCCAGCAGTGCACGGGTTGCCGACACTGAAGCTTTCTTT
TRBJ1-4 . 11 TRBV20-1 . CSARDRRVGFF TGCAGTGCTAGAGATAGGAGGGTAGGATTTTTT
TRBJ2-7 . 14 TRBV5-1 TRBD1 CASSTWTGAYEQYF TGCGCCAGCAGCACCTGGACAGGGGCCTACGAGCAGTACTTC
TRBJ2-1 . 14 TRBV19 . CASQTGTMANEQFF TGTGCCAGTCAAACCGGGACAATGGCCAATGAGCAGTTCTTC
TRBJ2-7 . 16 TRBV21-1 . CASSNPSGLIPYEQYF TGTGCCAGCAGCAACCCGAGCGGACTGATTCCCTACGAGCAGTACTTC
TRBJ1-5 once 15 TRBV28 . CAIKGEPLSNQPQHF TGTGCCATCAAAGGGGAACCCCTTAGCAATCAGCCCCAGCATTTT
TRBJ2-6 . 17 TRBV5-1 TRBD1 CASSLEGGGSGANVLTF TGCGCCAGCAGCTTGGAAGGGGGCGGCTCTGGGGCCAACGTCCTGACTTTC
TRBJ2-1 . 15 TRBV5-1 TRBD2 CASSNTAGGSNEQFF TGCGCCAGCAGCAATACAGCGGGAGGTTCCAATGAGCAGTTCTTC
TRBJ1-2 . 14 TRBV5-4 TRBD1 CASSWDRETYGYTF TGTGCCAGCAGCTGGGACAGGGAGACATATGGCTACACCTTC
TRBJ2-1 . 15 TRBV13 . CASSPGLGVYNEQFF TGTGCCAGCAGCCCGGGACTGGGGGTTTACAATGAGCAGTTCTTC
TRBJ1-5 . 13 TRBV28 . CASSLLEHQPQHF TGTGCCAGCAGTTTATTAGAACATCAGCCCCAGCATTTT
TRBJ2-7 . 14 TRBV21-1 . CASSTSGLSYEQYF TGTGCCAGCAGCACCTCGGGACTGTCCTACGAGCAGTACTTC